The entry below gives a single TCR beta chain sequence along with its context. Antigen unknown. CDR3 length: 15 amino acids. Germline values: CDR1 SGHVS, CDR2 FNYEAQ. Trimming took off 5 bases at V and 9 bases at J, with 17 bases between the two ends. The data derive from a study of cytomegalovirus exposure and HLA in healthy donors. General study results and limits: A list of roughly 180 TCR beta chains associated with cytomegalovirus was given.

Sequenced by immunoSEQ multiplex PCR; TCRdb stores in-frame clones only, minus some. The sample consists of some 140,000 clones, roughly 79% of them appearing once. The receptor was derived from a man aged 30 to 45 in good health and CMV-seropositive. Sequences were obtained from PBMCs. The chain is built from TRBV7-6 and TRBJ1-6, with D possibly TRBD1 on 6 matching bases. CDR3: CASSPRAGGSSPLHF. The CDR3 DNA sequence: TGTGCCAGCAGCCCCCGGGCGGGGGGCAGTTCACCCCTCCACTTT.